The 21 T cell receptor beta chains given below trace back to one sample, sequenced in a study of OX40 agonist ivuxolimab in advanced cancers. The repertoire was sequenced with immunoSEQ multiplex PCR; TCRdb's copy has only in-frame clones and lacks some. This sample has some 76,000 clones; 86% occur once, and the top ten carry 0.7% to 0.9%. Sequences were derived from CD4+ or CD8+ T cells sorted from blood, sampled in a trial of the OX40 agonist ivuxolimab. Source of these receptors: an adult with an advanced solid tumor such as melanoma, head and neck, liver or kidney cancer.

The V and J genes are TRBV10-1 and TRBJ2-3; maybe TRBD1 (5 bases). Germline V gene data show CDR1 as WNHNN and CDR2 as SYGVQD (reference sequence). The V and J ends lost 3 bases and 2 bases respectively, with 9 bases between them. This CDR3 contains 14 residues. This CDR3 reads CASSDFGATDTQYF. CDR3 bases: TGCGCCAGCAGTGATTTTGGGGCCACAGATACGCAGTATTTT.

The CDR3 nucleotides are TGCGCCAGCAGCTTGGATCTGGTGCTGAATCAGCCCCAGCATTTT. This encodes CASSLDLVLNQPQHF. The chain is built from TRBV5-1 and TRBJ1-5; unclear D gene. This CDR3 comprises 15 residues. Trimming took off 0 bases at V and 4 bases at J, with 11 bases between the two ends. The germline gives CDR1 SGHRS, CDR2 YFSETQ. The complete variable domain, with remaining parts taken from reference TRBV5-1 and TRBJ1-5, reads KAGVTQTPRYLIKTRGQQVTLSCSPISGHRSVSWYQQTPGQGLQFLFEYFSETQRNKGNFPGRFSGRQFSNSRSEMNVSTLELGDSALYLCASSLDLVLNQPQHFGDGTRLSIL.

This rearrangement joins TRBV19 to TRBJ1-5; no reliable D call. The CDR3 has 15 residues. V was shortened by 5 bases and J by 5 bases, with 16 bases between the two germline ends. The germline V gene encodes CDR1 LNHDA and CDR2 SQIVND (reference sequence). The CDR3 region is CASSGKVSGYQPQHF. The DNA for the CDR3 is TGTGCCAGTAGTGGAAAAGTTTCGGGGTATCAGCCCCAGCATTTT.

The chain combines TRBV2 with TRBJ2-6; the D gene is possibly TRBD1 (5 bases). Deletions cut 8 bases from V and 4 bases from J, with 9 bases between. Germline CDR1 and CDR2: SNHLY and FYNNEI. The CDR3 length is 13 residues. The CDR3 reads CASGKGGANVLTF. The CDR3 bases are TGTGCCAGCGGTAAGGGGGGGGCCAACGTCCTGACTTTC.

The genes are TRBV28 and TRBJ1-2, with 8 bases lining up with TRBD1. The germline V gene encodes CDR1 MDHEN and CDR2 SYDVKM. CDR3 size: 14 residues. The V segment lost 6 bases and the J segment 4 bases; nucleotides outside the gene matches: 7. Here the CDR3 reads CASRLQGGTYGYTF. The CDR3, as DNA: TGTGCCAGCAGGTTACAGGGGGGAACCTATGGCTACACCTTC.

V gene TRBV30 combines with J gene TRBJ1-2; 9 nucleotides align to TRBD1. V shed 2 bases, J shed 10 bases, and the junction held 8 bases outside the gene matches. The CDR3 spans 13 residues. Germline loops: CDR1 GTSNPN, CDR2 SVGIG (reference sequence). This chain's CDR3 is CAWSSTGGGLYTF. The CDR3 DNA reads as TGTGCCTGGAGTTCAACAGGGGGCGGGCTCTACACCTTC.

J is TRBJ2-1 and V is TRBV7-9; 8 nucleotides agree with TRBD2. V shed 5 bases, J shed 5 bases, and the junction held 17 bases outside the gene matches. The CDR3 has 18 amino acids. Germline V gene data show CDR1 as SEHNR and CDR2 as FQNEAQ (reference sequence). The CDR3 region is CASSPPTFPGTRNNEQFF. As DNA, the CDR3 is TGTGCCAGCAGCCCTCCCACCTTTCCCGGGACTAGAAACAATGAGCAGTTCTTC.

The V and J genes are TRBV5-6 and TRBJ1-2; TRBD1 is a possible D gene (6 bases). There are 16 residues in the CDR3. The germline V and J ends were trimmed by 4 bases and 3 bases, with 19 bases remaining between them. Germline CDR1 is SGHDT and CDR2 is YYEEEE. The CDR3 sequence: CASSRGIQGSYYGYTF. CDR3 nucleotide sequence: TGTGCCAGCAGCCGAGGAATCCAGGGGTCGTACTATGGCTACACCTTC.

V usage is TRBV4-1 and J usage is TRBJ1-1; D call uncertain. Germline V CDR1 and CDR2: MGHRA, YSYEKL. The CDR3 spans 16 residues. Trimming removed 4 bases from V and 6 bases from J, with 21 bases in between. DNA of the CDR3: TGCGCCAGCAGCCCTAAGGGCCAGGTAAAGGTCGCTGAAGCTTTCTTT. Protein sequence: CASSPKGQVKVAEAFF.

The CDR3 is CASRDGFNQPQHF. In DNA, the CDR3 is TGTGCCAGCAGAGACGGTTTCAATCAGCCCCAGCATTTT. V is TRBV6-5 and J is TRBJ1-5; D not certain. The CDR3 has 13 residues. Trimming removed 6 bases at V and 3 bases at J, with 9 bases between. Germline V CDR1 and CDR2: MNHEY, SVGAGI.

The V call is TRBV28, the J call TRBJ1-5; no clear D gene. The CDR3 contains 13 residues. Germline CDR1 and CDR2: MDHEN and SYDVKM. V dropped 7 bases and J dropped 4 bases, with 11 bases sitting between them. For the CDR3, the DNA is TGTGCCAGCATCCTCGCGGGGAATCAGCCCCAGCATTTT. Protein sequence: CASILAGNQPQHF.

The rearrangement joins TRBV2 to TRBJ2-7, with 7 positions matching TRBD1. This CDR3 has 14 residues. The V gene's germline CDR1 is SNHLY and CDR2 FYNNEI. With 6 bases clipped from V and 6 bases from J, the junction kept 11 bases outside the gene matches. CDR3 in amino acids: CASRARTGVLEQYF. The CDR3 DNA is TGTGCCAGCAGAGCCCGGACAGGTGTTCTCGAGCAGTACTTC.

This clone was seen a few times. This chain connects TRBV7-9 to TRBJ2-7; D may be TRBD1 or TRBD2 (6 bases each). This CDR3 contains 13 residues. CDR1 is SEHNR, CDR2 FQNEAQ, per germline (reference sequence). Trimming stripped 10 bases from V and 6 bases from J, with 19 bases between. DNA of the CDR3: TGTGCCACCCAGACCCTACAGGGACTCGAGCAGTACTTC. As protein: CATQTLQGLEQYF.

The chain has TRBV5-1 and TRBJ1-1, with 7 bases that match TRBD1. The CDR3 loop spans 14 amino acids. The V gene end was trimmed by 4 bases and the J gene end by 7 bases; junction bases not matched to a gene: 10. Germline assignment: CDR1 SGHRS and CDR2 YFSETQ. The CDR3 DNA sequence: TGCGCCAGCAGCCTCCGGGACAGCCTATATGAAGCTTTCTTT. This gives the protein CASSLRDSLYEAFF.

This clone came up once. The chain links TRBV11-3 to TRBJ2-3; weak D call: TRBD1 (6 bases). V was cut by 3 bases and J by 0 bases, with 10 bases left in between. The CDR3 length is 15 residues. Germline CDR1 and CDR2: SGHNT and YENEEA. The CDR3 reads CASSLDSSSTDTQYF. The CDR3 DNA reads TGTGCCAGCAGCTTGGACAGTTCTAGCACAGATACGCAGTATTTT.

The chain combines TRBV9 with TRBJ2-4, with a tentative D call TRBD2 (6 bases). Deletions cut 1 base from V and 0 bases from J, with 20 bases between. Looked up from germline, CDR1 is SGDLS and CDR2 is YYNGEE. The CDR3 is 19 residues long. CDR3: CASSVLGRLAVSAKNIQYF. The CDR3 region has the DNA TGTGCCAGCAGCGTACTTGGGAGGTTGGCCGTGTCAGCCAAAAACATTCAGTACTTC.

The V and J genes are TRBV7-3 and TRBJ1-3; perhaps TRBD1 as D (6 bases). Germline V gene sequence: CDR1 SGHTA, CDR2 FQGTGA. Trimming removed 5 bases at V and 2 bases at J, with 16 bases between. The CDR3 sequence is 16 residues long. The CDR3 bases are TGTGCCAGCAGCATCCAAGGGGGGACTGCTGGAAACACCATATATTTT. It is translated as CASSIQGGTAGNTIYF.

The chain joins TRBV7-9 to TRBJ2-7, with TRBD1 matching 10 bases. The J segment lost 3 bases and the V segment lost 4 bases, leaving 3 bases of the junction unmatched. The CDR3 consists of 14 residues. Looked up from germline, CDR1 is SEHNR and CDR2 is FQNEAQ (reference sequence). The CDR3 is CASSSRDRGYEQYF. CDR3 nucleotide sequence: TGTGCCAGCAGCTCTCGGGACAGGGGCTACGAGCAGTACTTC.

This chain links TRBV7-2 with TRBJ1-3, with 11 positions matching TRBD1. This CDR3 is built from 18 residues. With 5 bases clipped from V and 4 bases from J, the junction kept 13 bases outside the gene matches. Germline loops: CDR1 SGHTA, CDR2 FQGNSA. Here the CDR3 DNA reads TGTGCCAGCAGCCTAGGGGACAGGGGGAAAATGAGGGGAAACACCATATATTTT. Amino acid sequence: CASSLGDRGKMRGNTIYF.

The CDR3 DNA follows: TGTGCCAGCAGACGCAATACAGGGGCGAACACTGAAGCTTTCTTT. Protein sequence: CASRRNTGANTEAFF. V is TRBV6-6 and J is TRBJ1-1; 7 nucleotides align to TRBD1. CDR3 length: 15 residues. From germline, CDR1 is MNHNY and CDR2 SVGAGI (reference sequence). V dropped 6 bases and J dropped 1; count of bases not matched to a gene: 8.

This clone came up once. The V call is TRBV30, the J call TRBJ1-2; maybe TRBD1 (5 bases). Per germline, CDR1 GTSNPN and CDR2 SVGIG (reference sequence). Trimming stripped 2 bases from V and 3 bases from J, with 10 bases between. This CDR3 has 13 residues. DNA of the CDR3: TGTGCCTGGAGTATCAGGGCCTACTATGGCTACACCTTC. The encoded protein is CAWSIRAYYGYTF.